Listed below are T cell receptor beta chains from one sample, sequenced in a study of control samples from healthy donors and cancer patients. Sequenced by immunoSEQ multiplex PCR; TCRdb stores in-frame clones only, minus some. The sample carries 100,000 to 150,000 clones, around nine tenths recorded once. Material for sequencing was blood. The source is a man aged 18 to 29 in good health. Each CDR3 is given with its conserved first and last residue. The order of the fields is V gene, D gene, J gene, clone size, CDR3 DNA, CDR3 protein. The D gene is left open where the match is weak. Clone sizes are given selectively: once, few, many, or a class where the clone is expanded.

>TRBV10-2|NA|TRBJ2-2|NA
TGCGCCAGCAGTGAAAAGGGGGGCCTAAACACCGGGGAGCTGTTTTTT
CASSEKGGLNTGELFF
>TRBV5-6|NA|TRBJ1-3|NA
TGTGCCAGCAGCACCGACAGCTCTGGAAACACCATATATTTT
CASSTDSSGNTIYF
>TRBV30|NA|TRBJ1-5|NA
TGTGCCTGGAGTTTGACTCCGGAACAGCCCCAGCATTTT
CAWSLTPEQPQHF
>TRBV21-1|NA|TRBJ2-7|NA
TGTGCCAGCAGCAAAAGACCGGGACTAGCGCCGTCGGGCTACGAGCAGTACTTC
CASSKRPGLAPSGYEQYF
>TRBV4-1|NA|TRBJ1-1|NA
TGCGCCAGCAGCCAAGCTACCCAGGCTTTGGGCACTGAAGCTTTCTTT
CASSQATQALGTEAFF
>TRBV9|TRBD1|TRBJ1-3|NA
TGTGCCAGCAGCGTAGACTACAGGGGGCTAGGAAACACCATATATTTT
CASSVDYRGLGNTIYF
>TRBV9|NA|TRBJ1-1|NA
TGTGCCAGCAGCGGAACTTCGGGGTCTGGGACTGAAGCTTTCTTT
CASSGTSGSGTEAFF
>TRBV9|TRBD2|TRBJ2-2|NA
TGTGCCAGCAGCGTAGTACTAGCGAGCGGGACCGGGGAGCTGTTTTTT
CASSVVLASGTGELFF
>TRBV6-5|NA|TRBJ1-1|NA
TGTGCCAGCAGCAGCGGAATGAACACTGAAGCTTTCTTT
CASSSGMNTEAFF
>TRBV3-1/TRBV3-2|NA|TRBJ1-4|NA
TGTGCCAGCAGCTCCTCGGGGGTGGGGGAAAAACTGTTTTTT
CASSSSGVGEKLFF
>TRBV18|NA|TRBJ1-6|NA
TGTGCCAGCTCACCGGGGGATCCTAATAATTCACCCCTCCACTTT
CASSPGDPNNSPLHF
>TRBV7-2|NA|TRBJ1-2|NA
TGTGCCAGCAGCTTAGAAGATACAGGCCGTTATGGCTACACCTTC
CASSLEDTGRYGYTF
>TRBV7-2|NA|TRBJ1-2|NA
TGTGCCAGCAGCTTCTTGACAGGTCAAGGCTACACCTTC
CASSFLTGQGYTF
>TRBV2|NA|TRBJ2-2|NA
TGTGCCAGCAGCGTGGGCAGCACGTCGAACACCGGGGAGCTGTTTTTT
CASSVGSTSNTGELFF
>TRBV6-4|TRBD1|TRBJ1-5|NA
TGTGCCAACGCGCGGGACAGGGGCGGGGATCAGCCCCAGCATTTT
CANARDRGGDQPQHF
>TRBV12-3/TRBV12-4|NA|TRBJ1-5|NA
TGTGCCAGCAGTTTGTGGAATCAGCCCCAGCATTTT
CASSLWNQPQHF
>TRBV5-4|NA|TRBJ2-3|NA
TGTGCCAGCAGCTTGGGCGGACTTTCTTCTAGCACAGATACGCAGTATTTT
CASSLGGLSSSTDTQYF
>TRBV5-1|TRBD2|TRBJ2-1|NA
TGCGCCAGCAGCTCTAGCGGGGGTGGGCATGAGCAGTTCTTC
CASSSSGGGHEQFF
>TRBV12-5|TRBD1|TRBJ1-1|NA
TGTGCCTCGAGGGACAGTTTCGGCACTGAAGCTTTCTTT
CASRDSFGTEAFF
>TRBV25-1|TRBD1|TRBJ2-7|NA
TGTGCCAGCAGCGCAAGACAGGGGCTGTGGTACGAGCAGTACTTC
CASSARQGLWYEQYF
>TRBV10-3|NA|TRBJ1-6|NA
TGTGCCATCAGGATTGATAGCTCCTATAATTCACCCCTCCACTTT
CAIRIDSSYNSPLHF
>TRBV13|NA|TRBJ2-7|NA
TGTGCCAGCAGCTCATTGGCCGGCGCCTTATCCTACGAGCAGTACTTC
CASSSLAGALSYEQYF
>TRBV3-1/TRBV3-2|NA|TRBJ1-1|NA
TGTGCCAGCAGCCTAAAAGCCGTCCGGGACCGGAACACTGAAGCTTTCTTT
CASSLKAVRDRNTEAFF
>TRBV11-2|NA|TRBJ2-2|NA
TGTGCCAGCAGCTTTGGGGGGTGGGGCGTCGGCACCGGGGAGCTGTTTTTT
CASSFGGWGVGTGELFF
>TRBV2|NA|TRBJ2-7|NA
TGTGCCAGCAGTGGCGAGGGGTCGGGCGAGCAGTACTTC
CASSGEGSGEQYF
>TRBV19|NA|TRBJ2-3|NA
TGTGCCAGTAGCATAAGCACAGATACGCAGTATTTT
CASSISTDTQYF
>TRBV19|TRBD1|TRBJ1-5|NA
TGTGCCAGTAGTATCACAGGGGACAATCAGCCCCAGCATTTT
CASSITGDNQPQHF
>TRBV11-3|TRBD1|TRBJ2-7|NA
TGTGCCAGCAGCTTGGAAGGGGGCGGGGAGCAGTACTTC
CASSLEGGGEQYF
>TRBV6-2/TRBV6-3|NA|TRBJ2-4|NA
TGTGCCAGCAGCCCTTGGCCCCTTTTAGCCAAAAACATTCAGTACTTC
CASSPWPLLAKNIQYF
>TRBV6-2/TRBV6-3|TRBD1|TRBJ2-5|few
TGTGCCAGCAGTTACTTATCTCAGGGGGCTGTCGAGACCCAGTACTTC
CASSYLSQGAVETQYF
>TRBV28|TRBD1|TRBJ1-2|NA
TGTGCCAGCAGTTCGACAGGGTACTATGGCTACACCTTC
CASSSTGYYGYTF
>TRBV11-2|NA|TRBJ1-1|once
TGTGCCAGCAGCCCCCTCGCCGGCCGGAACACTGAAGCTTTCTTT
CASSPLAGRNTEAFF
>TRBV14|TRBD1|TRBJ1-6|NA
TGTGCCAGCAGCCCGGGACAGGGACCTTATTCACCCCTCCACTTT
CASSPGQGPYSPLHF
>TRBV13|NA|TRBJ1-6|once
TGTGCCAGCAGCTCCCTTAATTCACCCCTCCACTTT
CASSSLNSPLHF
>TRBV2|NA|TRBJ2-3|few
TGTGCCAGCAGTTACACAGATACGCAGTATTTT
CASSYTDTQYF